This T cell receptor beta chain originates from a study of cytotoxic CD8 clonotypes in ibrutinib-treated CLL. General study findings and limits: Under therapy, public clonotypes either contracted or stayed stable, and they were uncommon.

As regards this clone: Antigen specificity is unknown.

Trimming removed 5 bases at V and 6 bases at J, with 11 bases between. The CDR3 length is 13 residues. CDR1 and CDR2 from the germline V gene are SGHAT and FQNNGV. TCRdb keeps only in-frame clones here, not all; method: immunoSEQ multiplex PCR. This repertoire shows 150,000 or so clones, 75% to 90% found once; its top ten account for 2% to 2.5%. The clonotype was recovered from a human donor with chronic lymphocytic leukemia. The sample in question was PBMCs, obtained after 24 months of ibrutinib treatment. The chain combines TRBV11-2 with TRBJ2-1; D ambiguous. CDR3 DNA sequence: TGTGCCAGCAGCCAAGATCTTCCCAATGAGCAGTTCTTC. Its protein is CASSQDLPNEQFF. Combining the CDR3 with reference TRBV11-2 and TRBJ2-1 gives the whole variable domain EAGVAQSPRYKIIEKRQSVAFWCNPISGHATLYWYQQILGQGPKLLIQFQNNGVVDDSQLPKDRFSAERLKGVDSTLKIQPAKLEDSAVYLCASSQDLPNEQFFGPGTRLTVL.